The sequence of this T cell receptor beta chain was determined in a study of cytomegalovirus exposure and HLA in healthy donors. In the study overall: Unique TCRs from HLA-typed donors, about 85 million of them, were held in an early data release.

This clone turned up a few times. As yet, its antigen is unknown. PCR employed 60 Vbeta and 13 Jbeta primers. Generated by immunoSEQ multiplex PCR, the TCRdb table keeps only in-frame clones and is missing some. The table includes approximately 140,000 clones, approximately 80% detected once. Germline-derived CDR1 and CDR2 are SGDLS and YYNGEE. The CDR3 consists of 14 residues. The germline V and J ends were trimmed by 0 bases and 2 bases, with 8 bases remaining between them. Overall study results and limits: A prior analysis recorded that most TCR beta V segments were productive about 87% or about 30% of the time. The study carried out a later analysis of TCR beta sequences. It associated approximately 16,000 of them with specific HLA alleles at a false discovery rate of 0.05. Reportedly, a later analysis found an Asian-associated ancestry cluster had fewer N-insertions than the roughly 700-donor mean.

The rearrangement links TRBV9 to TRBJ1-1; D is perhaps TRBD1 (5 bases). Sample: PBMCs. The TCR was taken from a man aged 50 or older in good health and CMV-seronegative. DNA for the CDR3: TGTGCCAGCAGCGTAGCCGGGGGAAACACTGAAGCTTTCTTT. Translated: CASSVAGGNTEAFF.